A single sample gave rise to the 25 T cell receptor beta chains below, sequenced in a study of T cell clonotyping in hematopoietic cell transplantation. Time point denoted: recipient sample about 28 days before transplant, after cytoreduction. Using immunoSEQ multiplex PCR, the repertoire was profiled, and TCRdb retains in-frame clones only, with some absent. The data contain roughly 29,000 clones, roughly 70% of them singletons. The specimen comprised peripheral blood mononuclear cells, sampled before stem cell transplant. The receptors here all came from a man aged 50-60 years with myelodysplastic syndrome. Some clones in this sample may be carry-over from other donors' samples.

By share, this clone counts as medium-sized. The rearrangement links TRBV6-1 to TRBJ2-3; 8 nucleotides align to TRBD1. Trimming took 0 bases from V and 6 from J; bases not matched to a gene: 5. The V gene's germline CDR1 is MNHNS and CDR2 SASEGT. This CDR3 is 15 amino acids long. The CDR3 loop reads CASSEASSGGDTQYF. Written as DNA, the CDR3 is TGTGCCAGCAGTGAAGCGTCATCAGGGGGCGATACGCAGTATTTT.

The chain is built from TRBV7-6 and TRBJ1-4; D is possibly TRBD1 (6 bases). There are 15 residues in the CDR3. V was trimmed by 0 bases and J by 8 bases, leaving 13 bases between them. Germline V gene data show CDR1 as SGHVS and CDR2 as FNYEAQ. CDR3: CASSLAHRAEEKLFF. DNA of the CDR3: TGTGCCAGCAGCTTAGCACACAGGGCGGAGGAAAAACTGTTTTTT.

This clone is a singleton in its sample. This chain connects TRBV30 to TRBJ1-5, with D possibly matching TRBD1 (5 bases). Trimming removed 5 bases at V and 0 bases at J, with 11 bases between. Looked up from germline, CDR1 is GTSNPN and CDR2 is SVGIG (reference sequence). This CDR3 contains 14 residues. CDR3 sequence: CAWGGLYSNQPQHF. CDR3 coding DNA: TGTGCCTGGGGGGGACTGTATAGCAATCAGCCCCAGCATTTT.

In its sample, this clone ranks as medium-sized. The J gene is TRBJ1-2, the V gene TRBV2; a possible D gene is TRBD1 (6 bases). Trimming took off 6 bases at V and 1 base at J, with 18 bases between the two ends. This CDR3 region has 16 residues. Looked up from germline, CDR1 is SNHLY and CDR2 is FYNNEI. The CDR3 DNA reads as TGTGCCAGCAGAGGTCGACAGGTGATGGGTAACTATGGCTACACCTTC. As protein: CASRGRQVMGNYGYTF.

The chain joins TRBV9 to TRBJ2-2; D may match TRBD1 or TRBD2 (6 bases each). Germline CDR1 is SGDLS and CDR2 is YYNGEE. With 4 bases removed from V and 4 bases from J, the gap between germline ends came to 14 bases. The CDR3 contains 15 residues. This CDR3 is CASSLGGSPTGELFF. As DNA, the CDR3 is TGTGCCAGCAGCCTAGGGGGGTCGCCCACCGGGGAGCTGTTTTTT.

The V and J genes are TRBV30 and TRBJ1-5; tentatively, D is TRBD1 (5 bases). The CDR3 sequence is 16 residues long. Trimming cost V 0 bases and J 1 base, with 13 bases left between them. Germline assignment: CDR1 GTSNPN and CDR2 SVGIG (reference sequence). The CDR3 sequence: CAWSVKGKGSNQPQHF. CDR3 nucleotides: TGTGCCTGGAGTGTAAAAGGGAAGGGGAGCAATCAGCCCCAGCATTTT.

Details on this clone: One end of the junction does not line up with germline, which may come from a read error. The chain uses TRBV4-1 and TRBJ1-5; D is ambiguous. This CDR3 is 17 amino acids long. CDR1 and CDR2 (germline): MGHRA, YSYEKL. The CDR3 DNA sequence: TGCGCCAGCAGCCAAGATCGGAGTAGCTGGAGCAACCAGCCCCAGCATTTT. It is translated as CASSQDRSSWSNQPQHF.

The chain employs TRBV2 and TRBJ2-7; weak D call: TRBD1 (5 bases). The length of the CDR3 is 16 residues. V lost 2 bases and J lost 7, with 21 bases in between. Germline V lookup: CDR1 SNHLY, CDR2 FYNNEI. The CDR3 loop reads CASSERAWQSKGEQYF. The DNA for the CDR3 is TGTGCCAGCAGTGAAAGGGCTTGGCAGTCCAAGGGGGAGCAGTACTTC.

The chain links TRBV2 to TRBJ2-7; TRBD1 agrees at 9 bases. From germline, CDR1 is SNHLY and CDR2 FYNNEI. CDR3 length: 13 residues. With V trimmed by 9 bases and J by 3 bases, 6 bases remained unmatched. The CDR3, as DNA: TGTGCCAGTCGGACAGGGGTAATCTACGAGCAGTACTTC. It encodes CASRTGVIYEQYF.

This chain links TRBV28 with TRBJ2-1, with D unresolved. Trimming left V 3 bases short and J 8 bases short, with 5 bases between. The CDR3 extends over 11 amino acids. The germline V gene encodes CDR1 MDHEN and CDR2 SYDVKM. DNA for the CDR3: TGTGCCAGCAGTTTCCGCCATGAGCAGTTCTTC. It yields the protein CASSFRHEQFF.

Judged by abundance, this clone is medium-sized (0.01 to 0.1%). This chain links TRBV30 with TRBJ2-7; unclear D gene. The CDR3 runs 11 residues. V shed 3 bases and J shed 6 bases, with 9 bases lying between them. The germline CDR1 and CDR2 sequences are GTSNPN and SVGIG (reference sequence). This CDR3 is CAWRPGGEQYF. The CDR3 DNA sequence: TGTGCCTGGAGGCCCGGCGGCGAGCAGTACTTC.

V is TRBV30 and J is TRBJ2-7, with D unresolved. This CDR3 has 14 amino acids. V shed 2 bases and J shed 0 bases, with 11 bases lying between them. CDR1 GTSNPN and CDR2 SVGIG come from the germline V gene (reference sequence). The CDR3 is CAWSLEAGSYEQYF. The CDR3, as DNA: TGTGCCTGGAGTCTTGAGGCCGGCTCCTACGAGCAGTACTTC.

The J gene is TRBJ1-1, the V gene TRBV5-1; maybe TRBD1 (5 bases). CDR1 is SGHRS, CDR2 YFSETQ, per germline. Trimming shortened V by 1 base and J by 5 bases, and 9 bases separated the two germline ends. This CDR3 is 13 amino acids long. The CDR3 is CASSLQEGTEAFF. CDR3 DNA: TGCGCCAGCAGCTTGCAGGAGGGGACTGAAGCTTTCTTT.

CDR3 DNA: TGTGCCTGGAGTGCAGGGGACAGGGCATACACTGAAGCTTTCTTT. It yields the protein CAWSAGDRAYTEAFF. This chain links TRBV30 with TRBJ1-1, with TRBD1 identical over 9 bases. The CDR3 sequence is 15 residues long. With V trimmed by 1 base and J by 3 bases, 6 bases remained unmatched. Germline lookup yields CDR1 GTSNPN and CDR2 SVGIG (reference sequence).

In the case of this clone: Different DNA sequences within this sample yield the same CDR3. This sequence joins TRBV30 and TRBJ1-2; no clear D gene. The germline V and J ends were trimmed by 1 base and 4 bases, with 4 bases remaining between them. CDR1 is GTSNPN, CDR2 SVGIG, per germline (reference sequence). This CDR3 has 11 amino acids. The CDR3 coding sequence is TGTGCCTGGAGTGGGAGCTATGGCTACACCTTC. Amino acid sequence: CAWSGSYGYTF.

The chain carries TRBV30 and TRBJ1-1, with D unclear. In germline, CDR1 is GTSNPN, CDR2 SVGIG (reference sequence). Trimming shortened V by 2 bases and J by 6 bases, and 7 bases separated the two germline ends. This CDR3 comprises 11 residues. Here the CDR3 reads CAWSTLAEAFF. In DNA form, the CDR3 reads TGTGCCTGGAGTACACTTGCTGAAGCTTTCTTT.

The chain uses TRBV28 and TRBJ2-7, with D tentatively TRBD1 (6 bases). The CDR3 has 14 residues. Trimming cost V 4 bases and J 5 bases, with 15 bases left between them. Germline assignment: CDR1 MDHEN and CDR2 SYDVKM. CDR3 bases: TGTGCCAGCAGTTCAGTACAGGGCATCAACGAGCAGTACTTC. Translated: CASSSVQGINEQYF.

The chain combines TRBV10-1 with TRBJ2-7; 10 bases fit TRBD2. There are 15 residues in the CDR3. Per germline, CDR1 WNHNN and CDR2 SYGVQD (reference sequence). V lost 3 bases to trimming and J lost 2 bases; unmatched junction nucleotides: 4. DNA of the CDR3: TGCGCCAGCAGTGATGTCCTAGCGGGGGCCTACGAGCAGTACTTC. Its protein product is CASSDVLAGAYEQYF.

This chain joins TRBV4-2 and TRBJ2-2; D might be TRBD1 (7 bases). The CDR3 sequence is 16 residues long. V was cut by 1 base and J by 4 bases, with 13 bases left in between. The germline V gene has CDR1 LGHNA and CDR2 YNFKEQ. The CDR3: CASSQGAGGITGELFF. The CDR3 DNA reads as TGTGCCAGCAGCCAAGGTGCAGGGGGGATCACCGGGGAGCTGTTTTTT.

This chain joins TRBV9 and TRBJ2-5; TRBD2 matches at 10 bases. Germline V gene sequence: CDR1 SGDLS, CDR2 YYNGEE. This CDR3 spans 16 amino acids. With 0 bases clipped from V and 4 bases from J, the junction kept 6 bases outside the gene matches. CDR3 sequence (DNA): TGTGCCAGCAGCGTAGCTACAGCGGGAGGGAGAGAGACCCAGTACTTC. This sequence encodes CASSVATAGGRETQYF.

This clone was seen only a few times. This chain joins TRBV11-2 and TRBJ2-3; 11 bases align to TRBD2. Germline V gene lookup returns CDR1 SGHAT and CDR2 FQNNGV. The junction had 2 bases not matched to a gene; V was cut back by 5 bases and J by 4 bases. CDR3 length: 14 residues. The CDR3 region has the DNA TGTGCCAGCAGCCTACTAGCGGGAGCAGATACGCAGTATTTT. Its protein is CASSLLAGADTQYF.

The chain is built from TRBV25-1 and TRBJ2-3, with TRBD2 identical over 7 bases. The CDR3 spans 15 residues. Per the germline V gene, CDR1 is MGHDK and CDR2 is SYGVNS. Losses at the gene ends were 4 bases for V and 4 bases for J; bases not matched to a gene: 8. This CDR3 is CASSATGGWADTQYF. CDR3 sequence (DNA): TGTGCCAGCAGTGCAACGGGAGGTTGGGCAGATACGCAGTATTTT. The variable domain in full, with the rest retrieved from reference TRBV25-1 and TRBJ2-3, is EADIYQTPRYLVIGTGKKITLECSQTMGHDKMYWYQQDPGMELHLIHYSYGVNSTEKGDLSSESTVSRIRTEHFPLTLESARPSHTSQYLCASSATGGWADTQYFGPGTRLTVL.

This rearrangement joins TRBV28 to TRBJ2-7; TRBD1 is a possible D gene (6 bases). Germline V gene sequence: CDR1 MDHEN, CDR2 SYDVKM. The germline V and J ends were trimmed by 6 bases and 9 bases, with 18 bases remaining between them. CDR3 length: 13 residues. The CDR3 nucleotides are TGTGCCAGCAGCACCCCCGCCAGGGGAGTGCAGTACTTC. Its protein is CASSTPARGVQYF.

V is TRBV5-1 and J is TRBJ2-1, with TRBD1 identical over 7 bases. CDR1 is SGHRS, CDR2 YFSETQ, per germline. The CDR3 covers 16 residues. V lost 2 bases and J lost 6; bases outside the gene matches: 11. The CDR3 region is CASSFIGIGQANEQFF. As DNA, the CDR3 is TGCGCCAGCAGCTTCATTGGAATAGGACAGGCCAATGAGCAGTTCTTC.

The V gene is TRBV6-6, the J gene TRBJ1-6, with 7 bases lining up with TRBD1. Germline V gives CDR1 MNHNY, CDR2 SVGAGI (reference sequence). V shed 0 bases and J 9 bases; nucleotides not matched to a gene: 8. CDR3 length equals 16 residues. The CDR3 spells CASSYSTGRGVSPLHF. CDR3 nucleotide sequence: TGTGCCAGCAGTTACTCGACAGGGAGAGGGGTTTCACCCCTCCACTTT.